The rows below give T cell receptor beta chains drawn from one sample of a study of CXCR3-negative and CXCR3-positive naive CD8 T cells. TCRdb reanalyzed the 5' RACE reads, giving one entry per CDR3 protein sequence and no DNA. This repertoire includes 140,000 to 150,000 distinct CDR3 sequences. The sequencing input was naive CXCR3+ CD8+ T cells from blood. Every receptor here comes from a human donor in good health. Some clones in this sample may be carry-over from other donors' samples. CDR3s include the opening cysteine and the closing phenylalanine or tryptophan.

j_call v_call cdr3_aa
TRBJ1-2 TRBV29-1 CSAGGPGQKGGYTF
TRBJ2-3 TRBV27 CASSPYPSTDTQYF
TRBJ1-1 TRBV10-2 CASSSGRSTEAFF
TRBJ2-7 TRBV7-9 CASSTSNIYSSYEQYF
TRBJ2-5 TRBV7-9 CASSSPASETQYF
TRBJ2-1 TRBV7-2 CASSLGLAGGYNEQFF
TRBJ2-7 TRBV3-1 CASSQDHPTGNYEQYF
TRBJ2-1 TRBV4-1 CASSPLPGTGGQNEQFF
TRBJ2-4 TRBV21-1 CASSKTGTGGLAKNIQYF
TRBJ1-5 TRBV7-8 CASSLFHSGNQPQHF
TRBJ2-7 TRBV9 CASSVGVDSYEQYF
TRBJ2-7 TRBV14 CASSPRTGGIYEQYF
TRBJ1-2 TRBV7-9 CATTPNYGYTF
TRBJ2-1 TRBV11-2 CASSLLTQYNEQFF
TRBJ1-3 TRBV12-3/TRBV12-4 CASSGGKGNTIYF
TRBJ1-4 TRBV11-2 CASSLNSAIERRTTNEKLFF
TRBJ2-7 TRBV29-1 CSVEGLHEQYF
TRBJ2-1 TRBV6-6 CASSGLTGTDYNEQFF